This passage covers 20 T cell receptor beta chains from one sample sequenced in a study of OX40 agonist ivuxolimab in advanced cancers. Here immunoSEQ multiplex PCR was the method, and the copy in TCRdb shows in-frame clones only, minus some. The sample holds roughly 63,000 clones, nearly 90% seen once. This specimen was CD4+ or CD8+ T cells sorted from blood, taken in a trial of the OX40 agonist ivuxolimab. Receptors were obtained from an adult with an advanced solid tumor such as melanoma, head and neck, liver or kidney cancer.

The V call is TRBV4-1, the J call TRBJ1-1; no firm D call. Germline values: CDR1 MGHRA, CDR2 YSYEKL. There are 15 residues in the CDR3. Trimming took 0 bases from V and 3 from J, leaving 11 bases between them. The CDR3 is CASSQDDYMDTEAFF. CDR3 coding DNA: TGCGCCAGCAGCCAAGATGACTATATGGACACTGAAGCTTTCTTT.

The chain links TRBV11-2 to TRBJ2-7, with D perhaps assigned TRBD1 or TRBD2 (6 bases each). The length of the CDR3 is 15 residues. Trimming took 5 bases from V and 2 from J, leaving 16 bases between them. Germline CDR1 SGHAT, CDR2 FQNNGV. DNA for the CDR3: TGTGCCAGCAGCCGGGGGCAGGGCGCAGCCTACGAGCAGTACTTC. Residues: CASSRGQGAAYEQYF. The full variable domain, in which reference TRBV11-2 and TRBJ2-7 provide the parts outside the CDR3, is EAGVAQSPRYKIIEKRQSVAFWCNPISGHATLYWYQQILGQGPKLLIQFQNNGVVDDSQLPKDRFSAERLKGVDSTLKIQPAKLEDSAVYLCASSRGQGAAYEQYFGPGTRLTVT.

The CDR3 coding sequence is TGTGCCAGCAGCTTACAGGGGCCCCCCAACGGGGAGCAGTACTTC. Translated: CASSLQGPPNGEQYF. The chain couples TRBV11-3 to TRBJ2-7; tentatively, D is TRBD1 (6 bases). The CDR3 is made up of 15 amino acids. Germline-derived CDR1 and CDR2 are SGHNT and YENEEA. V was trimmed by 2 bases and J by 7 bases, leaving 18 bases between them. Variable domain in full (rest from reference TRBV11-3 and TRBJ2-7): EAGVVQSPRYKIIEKKQPVAFWCNPISGHNTLYWYLQNLGQGPELLIRYENEEAVDDSQLPKDRFSAERLKGVDSTLKIQPAELGDSAVYLCASSLQGPPNGEQYFGPGTRLTVT.

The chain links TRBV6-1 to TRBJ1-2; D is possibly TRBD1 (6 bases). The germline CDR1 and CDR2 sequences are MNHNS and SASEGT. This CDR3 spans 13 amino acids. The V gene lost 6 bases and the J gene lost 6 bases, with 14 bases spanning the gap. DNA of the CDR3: TGTGCCAGCAGGGCCGGGACAACTGATGGCTACACCTTC. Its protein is CASRAGTTDGYTF.

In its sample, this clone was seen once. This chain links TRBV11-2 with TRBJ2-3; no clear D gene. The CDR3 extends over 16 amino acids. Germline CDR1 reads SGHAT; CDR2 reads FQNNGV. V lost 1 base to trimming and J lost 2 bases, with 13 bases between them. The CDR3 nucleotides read TGTGCCAGCAGCTTAGGGGTCACAGAACTCACAGATACGCAGTATTTT. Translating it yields CASSLGVTELTDTQYF.

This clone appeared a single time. The CDR3 DNA follows: TGCGCCAGCAGCCAGTACAGGGGTGGTGGTAATGAGCAGTTCTTC. Its translation: CASSQYRGGGNEQFF. The chain combines TRBV4-1 with TRBJ2-1; 7 positions agree with TRBD1. Germline V lookup: CDR1 MGHRA, CDR2 YSYEKL. Trimming cost V 3 bases and J 7 bases; bases outside gene matches: 9. CDR3 length: 15 amino acids.

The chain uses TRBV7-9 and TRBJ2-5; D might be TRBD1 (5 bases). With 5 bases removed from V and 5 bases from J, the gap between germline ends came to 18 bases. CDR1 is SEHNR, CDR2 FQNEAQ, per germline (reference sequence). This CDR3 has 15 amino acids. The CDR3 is CASSPLQGALETQYF. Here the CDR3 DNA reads TGTGCCAGCAGCCCCCTCCAGGGCGCGCTGGAGACCCAGTACTTC.

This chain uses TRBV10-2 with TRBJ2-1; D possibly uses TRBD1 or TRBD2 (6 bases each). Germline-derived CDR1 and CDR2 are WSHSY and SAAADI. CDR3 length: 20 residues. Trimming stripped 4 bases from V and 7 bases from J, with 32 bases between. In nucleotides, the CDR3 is TGCGCCAGCAGTGGCAGGTCCAGGGACATAGCGGCGGCCGCAACTAATGAGCAGTTCTTC. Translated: CASSGRSRDIAAAATNEQFF.

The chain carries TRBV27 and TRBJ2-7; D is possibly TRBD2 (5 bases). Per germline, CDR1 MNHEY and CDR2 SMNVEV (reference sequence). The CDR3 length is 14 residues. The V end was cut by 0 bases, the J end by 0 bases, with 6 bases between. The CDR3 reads CASSLSGNSYEQYF. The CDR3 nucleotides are TGTGCCAGCAGTTTATCCGGGAACTCCTACGAGCAGTACTTC.

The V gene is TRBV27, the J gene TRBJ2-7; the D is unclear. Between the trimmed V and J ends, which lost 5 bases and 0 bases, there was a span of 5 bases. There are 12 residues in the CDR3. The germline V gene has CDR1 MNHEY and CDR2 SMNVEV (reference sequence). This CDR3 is CASSQNSYEQYF. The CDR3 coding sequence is TGTGCCAGCAGTCAAAACTCCTACGAGCAGTACTTC.

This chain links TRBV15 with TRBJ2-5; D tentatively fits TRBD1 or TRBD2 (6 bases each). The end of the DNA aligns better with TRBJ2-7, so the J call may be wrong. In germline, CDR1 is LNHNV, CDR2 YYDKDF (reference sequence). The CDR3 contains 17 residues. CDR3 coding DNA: TGTGCCACCAGCGGTCCCGGCGGGACACCCTTTTTCAACGAGCAGTACTTC. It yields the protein CATSGPGGTPFFNEQYF.

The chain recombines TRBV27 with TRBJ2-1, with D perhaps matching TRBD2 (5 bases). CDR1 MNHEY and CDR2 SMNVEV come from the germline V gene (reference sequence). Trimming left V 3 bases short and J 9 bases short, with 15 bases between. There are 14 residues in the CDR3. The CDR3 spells CASSFGSALGEQFF. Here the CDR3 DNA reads TGTGCCAGCAGTTTCGGTAGCGCCTTGGGTGAGCAGTTCTTC.

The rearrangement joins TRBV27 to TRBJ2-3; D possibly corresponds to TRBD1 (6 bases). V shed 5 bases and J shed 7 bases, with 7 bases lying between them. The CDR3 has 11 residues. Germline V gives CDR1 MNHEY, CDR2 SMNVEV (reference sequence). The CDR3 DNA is TGTGCCAGCAGTAGGGGGTATACGCAGTATTTT. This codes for CASSRGYTQYF.

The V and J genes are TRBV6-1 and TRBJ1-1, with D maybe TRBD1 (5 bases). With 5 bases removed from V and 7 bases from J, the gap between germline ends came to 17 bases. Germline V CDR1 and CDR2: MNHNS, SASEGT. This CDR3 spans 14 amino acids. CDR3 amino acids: CASSPREGRVEAFF. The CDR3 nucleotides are TGTGCCAGCAGTCCGCGAGAGGGGCGGGTTGAAGCTTTCTTT.

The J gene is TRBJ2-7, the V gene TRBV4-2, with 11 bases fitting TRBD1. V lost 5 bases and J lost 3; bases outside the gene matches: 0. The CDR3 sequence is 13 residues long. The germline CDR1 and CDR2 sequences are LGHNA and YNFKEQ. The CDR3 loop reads CASSGTGGYEQYF. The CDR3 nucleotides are TGTGCCAGCAGCGGGACAGGGGGCTACGAGCAGTACTTC.

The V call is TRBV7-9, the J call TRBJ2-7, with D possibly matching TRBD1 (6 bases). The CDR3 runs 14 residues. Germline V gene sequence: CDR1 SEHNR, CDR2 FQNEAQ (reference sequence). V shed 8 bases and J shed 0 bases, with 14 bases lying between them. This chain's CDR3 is CASARDTSSYEQYF. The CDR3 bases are TGTGCCAGCGCCCGGGACACCAGCTCCTACGAGCAGTACTTC.

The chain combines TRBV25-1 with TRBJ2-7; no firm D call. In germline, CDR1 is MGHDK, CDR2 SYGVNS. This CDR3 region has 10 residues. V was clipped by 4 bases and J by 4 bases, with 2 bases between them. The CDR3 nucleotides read TGTGCCAGCAGTGCGTACGAGCAGTACTTC. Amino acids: CASSAYEQYF.

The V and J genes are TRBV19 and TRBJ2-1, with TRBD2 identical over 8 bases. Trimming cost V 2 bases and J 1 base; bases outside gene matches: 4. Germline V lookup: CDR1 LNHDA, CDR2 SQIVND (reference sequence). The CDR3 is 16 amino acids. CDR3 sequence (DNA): TGTGCCAGTAGTATATTCGGCGGGGGGTCCTACAATGAGCAGTTCTTC. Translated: CASSIFGGGSYNEQFF.

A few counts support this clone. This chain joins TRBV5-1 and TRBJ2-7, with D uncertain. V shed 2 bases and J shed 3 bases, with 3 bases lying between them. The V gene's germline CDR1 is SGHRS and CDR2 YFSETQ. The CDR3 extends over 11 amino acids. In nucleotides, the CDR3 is TGCGCCAGCAGCTTCGGCTACGAGCAGTACTTC. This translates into CASSFGYEQYF.

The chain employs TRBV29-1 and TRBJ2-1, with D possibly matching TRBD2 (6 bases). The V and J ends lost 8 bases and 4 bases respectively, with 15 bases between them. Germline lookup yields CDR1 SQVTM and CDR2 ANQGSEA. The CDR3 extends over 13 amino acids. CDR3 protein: CSLRRLDYNEQFF. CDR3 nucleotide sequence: TGCAGCCTCCGGAGACTAGATTACAATGAGCAGTTCTTC.